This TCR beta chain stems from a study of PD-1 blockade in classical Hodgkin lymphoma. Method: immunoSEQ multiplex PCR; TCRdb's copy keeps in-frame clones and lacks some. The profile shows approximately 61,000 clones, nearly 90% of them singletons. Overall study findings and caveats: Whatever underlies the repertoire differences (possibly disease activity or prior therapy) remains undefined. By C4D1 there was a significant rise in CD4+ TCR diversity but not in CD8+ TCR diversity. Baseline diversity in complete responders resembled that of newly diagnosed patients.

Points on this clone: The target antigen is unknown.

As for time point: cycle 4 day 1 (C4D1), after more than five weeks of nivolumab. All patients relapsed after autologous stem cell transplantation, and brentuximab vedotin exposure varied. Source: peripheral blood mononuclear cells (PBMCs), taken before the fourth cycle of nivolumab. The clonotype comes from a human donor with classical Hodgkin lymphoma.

The CDR3 DNA sequence: TGTGCCAGCAGCTTAGGGGACACCGGGGAGCTGTTTTTT. Its protein product is CASSLGDTGELFF. The chain recombines TRBV7-8 with TRBJ2-2; no clear D gene. CDR1 SGHVS and CDR2 FQNEAQ come from the germline V gene. V was shortened by 1 base and J by 3 bases, with 3 bases between the two germline ends. This CDR3 has 13 residues.